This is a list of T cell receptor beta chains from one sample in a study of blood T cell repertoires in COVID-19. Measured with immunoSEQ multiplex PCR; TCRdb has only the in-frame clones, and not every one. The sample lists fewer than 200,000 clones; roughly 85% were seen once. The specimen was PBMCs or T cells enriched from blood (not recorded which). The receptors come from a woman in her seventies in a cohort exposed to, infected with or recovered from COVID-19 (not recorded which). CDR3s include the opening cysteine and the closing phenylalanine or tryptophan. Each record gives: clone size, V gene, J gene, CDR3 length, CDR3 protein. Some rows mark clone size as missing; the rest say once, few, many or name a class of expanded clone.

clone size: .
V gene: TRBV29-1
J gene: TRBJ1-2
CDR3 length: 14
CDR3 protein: CSVEVPEGTYGYTF

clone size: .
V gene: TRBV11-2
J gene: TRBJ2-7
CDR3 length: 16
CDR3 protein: CASSLSAGGNSYEQYF

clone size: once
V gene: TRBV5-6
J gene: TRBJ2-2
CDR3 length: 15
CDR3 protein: CASSTLGGYAGELFF

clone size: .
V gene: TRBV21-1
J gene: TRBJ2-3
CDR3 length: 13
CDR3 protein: CASSQDKGDTQYF

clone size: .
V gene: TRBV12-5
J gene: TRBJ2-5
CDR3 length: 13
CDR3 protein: CASGPRGHETQYF

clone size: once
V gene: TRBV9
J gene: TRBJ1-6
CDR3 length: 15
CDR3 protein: CASSADGSDNSPLHF

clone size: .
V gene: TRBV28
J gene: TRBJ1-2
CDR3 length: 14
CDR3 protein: CASSWGRGNYGYTF

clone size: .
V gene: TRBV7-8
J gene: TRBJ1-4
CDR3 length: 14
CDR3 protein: CASSFVGGDEKLFF

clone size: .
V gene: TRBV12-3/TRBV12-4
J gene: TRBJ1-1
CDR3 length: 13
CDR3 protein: CASSLAANTEAFF

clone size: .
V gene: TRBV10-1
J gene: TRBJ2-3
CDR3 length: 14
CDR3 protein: CARCGGAGSDTQYF

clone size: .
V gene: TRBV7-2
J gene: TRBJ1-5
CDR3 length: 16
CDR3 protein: CASSLGGQGLNQPQHF

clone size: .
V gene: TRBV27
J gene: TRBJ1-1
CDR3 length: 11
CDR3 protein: CASIEGAEAFF

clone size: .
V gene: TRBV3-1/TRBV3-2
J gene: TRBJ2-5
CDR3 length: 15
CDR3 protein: CASSQQDYVGETQYF

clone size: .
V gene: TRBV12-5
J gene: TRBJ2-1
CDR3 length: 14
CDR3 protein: CASGLVPDWNEQFF

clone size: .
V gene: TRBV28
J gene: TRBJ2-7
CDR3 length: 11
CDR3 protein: CATGRDYEQYF

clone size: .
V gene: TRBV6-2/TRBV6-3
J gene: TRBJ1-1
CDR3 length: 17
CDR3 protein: CASSAMGARFLYTEAFF